One and the same sample provided the 25 T cell receptor beta chains below, sequenced in a study of T cells in Graves' hyperthyroidism and ophthalmopathy. RNA transcripts gave rise to amplified TCR beta CDR3 regions. A first-round RT-PCR of the TCR CDR3 used the HTBI primer set. TCRdb recomputed calls from the multiplex PCR reads with MiXCR, one row per CDR3 protein. The sample consists of some 400,000 distinct CDR3 sequences, under 20% of them appearing once. The sample was blood. These receptors originate from a woman aged 18 to 35 with Graves' hyperthyroidism.

This clonotype was detected many times. V usage is TRBV5-1 and J usage is TRBJ1-1, with D maybe TRBD1 (6 bases). V lost 4 bases and J 1 base, leaving 11 bases between the germline ends. CDR1 and CDR2 from the germline V gene are SGHRS and YFSETQ. The CDR3 length is 14 residues. The CDR3 region has the DNA TGCGCCAGCAGCCTACCACAGGGGAACACTGAAGCTTTCTTT. Translated: CASSLPQGNTEAFF.

Turning to this clonotype: This may come from a read error, since a much larger clone is one base off. The V call is TRBV6-1, the J call TRBJ1-5; D is unclear. V lost 6 bases and J 3 bases, leaving 12 bases between the germline ends. Germline V lookup: CDR1 MNHNS, CDR2 SASEGT. The CDR3 runs 14 residues. The CDR3 protein is CASRIGSSNQPQHF. CDR3 nucleotides: TGTGCCAGCAGGATAGGGTCTTCCAATCAGCCCCAGCATTTT.

This clonotype has a count of ten or more. This may come from a read error, since a much larger clone is one base off. The rearrangement links TRBV12-3 or TRBV12-4 to TRBJ1-3; no clear D gene. The CDR3 consists of 13 residues. V shed 2 bases and J shed 2 bases, with 4 bases lying between them. The chain's CDR3 is CASSLLAGNTIYF. The CDR3 DNA reads TGTGCCAGCAGTTTACTCGCTGGAAACACCATATATTTT.

The table lists this clonotype with many counts. This chain connects TRBV6-1 to TRBJ2-7; no clear D. Trimming left V 3 bases short and J 6 bases short, with 18 bases between. Germline CDR1 and CDR2: MNHNS and SASEGT. This CDR3 comprises 15 residues. CDR3 sequence: CASSDLYSHASEQYF. The CDR3 nucleotides are TGTGCCAGCAGTGACCTTTACAGTCATGCATCCGAGCAGTACTTC.

This clonotype has only one observation. The chain carries TRBV5-4 and TRBJ2-2; TRBD1 aligns across 11 bases. Germline V CDR1 and CDR2: SGHNT, YYREEE (reference sequence). Trimming at V came to 0 bases and at J to 4 bases, leaving 11 bases not matched to a gene. This CDR3 is 19 amino acids long. CDR3 coding DNA: TGTGCCAGCAGCTTGGTTGGAGTAGGGACAGGGGGGACCACCGGGGAGCTGTTTTTT. This sequence encodes CASSLVGVGTGGTTGELFF. Together with reference TRBV5-4 and TRBJ2-2, the CDR3 gives the full variable domain: ETGVTQSPTHLIKTRGQQVTLRCSSQSGHNTVSWYQQALGQGPQFIFQYYREEENGRGNFPPRFSGLQFPNYSSELNVNALELDDSALYLCASSLVGVGTGGTTGELFFGEGSRLTVL.

Many counts were recorded for this clonotype. The chain has TRBV7-8 and TRBJ2-5; D is perhaps TRBD1 (6 bases). There are 11 residues in the CDR3. Germline CDR1 and CDR2: SGHVS and FQNEAQ. Trimming shortened V by 5 bases and J by 7 bases, and 8 bases separated the two germline ends. CDR3 loop: CASSLQGTQYF. The CDR3 nucleotides are TGTGCCAGCAGCCTACAGGGGACCCAGTACTTC.

This clonotype came up many times. The J gene is TRBJ1-2, the V gene TRBV30; D gene uncertain. The CDR3 is 15 amino acids. The V end was cut by 2 bases, the J end by 2 bases, with 15 bases between. Germline assignment: CDR1 GTSNPN and CDR2 SVGIG (reference sequence). The CDR3: CAWSPTSHLNYGYTF. CDR3 sequence (DNA): TGTGCCTGGAGTCCCACCTCACATTTGAACTATGGCTACACCTTC.

This clonotype came up many times. J is TRBJ2-5 and V is TRBV6-1; 8 bases are a match to TRBD1. There are 14 residues in the CDR3. Germline-derived CDR1 and CDR2 are MNHNS and SASEGT. The V and J ends lost 6 bases and 6 bases, in that order; junction bases with no gene match: 9. Here the CDR3 DNA reads TGTGCCAGCAGAGAGAACAGGGGGAGGAAGACCCAGTACTTC. It specifies CASRENRGRKTQYF.

The genes are TRBV12-3 or TRBV12-4 and TRBJ2-2; D remains ambiguous. This CDR3 has 17 residues. Trimming took 4 bases from V and 4 from J, leaving 19 bases between them. The CDR3 here is CASSYGSGVRGTGELFF. CDR3 coding DNA: TGTGCCAGCAGTTACGGGTCTGGGGTCAGAGGCACCGGGGAGCTGTTTTTT.

The chain couples TRBV20-1 to TRBJ1-5; 9 bases align to TRBD1. The CDR3 covers 17 residues. Per germline, CDR1 DFQATT and CDR2 SNEGSKA (reference sequence). The ends lost 6 bases at V and 0 bases at J; junction bases unmatched: 12. CDR3 sequence: CSAGSTGGFNSNQPQHF. The DNA for the CDR3 is TGCAGTGCGGGGTCGACAGGGGGTTTTAATAGCAATCAGCCCCAGCATTTT.

This clonotype was seen at least ten times. The chain couples TRBV7-2 to TRBJ1-2; 7 positions match TRBD1. Trimming at V came to 5 bases and at J to 4 bases, leaving 13 bases not matched to a gene. The CDR3 length is 16 residues. Germline V gene sequence: CDR1 SGHTA, CDR2 FQGNSA. CDR3 coding DNA: TGTGCCAGCAGCCAACCCGCCAGGGGGGGTCCCTATGGCTACACCTTC. Its translation is CASSQPARGGPYGYTF.

V and J are TRBV14 and TRBJ2-5, with D possibly TRBD2 on 5 matching bases. V was clipped by 2 bases and J by 2 bases, with 12 bases between them. The CDR3 spans 15 residues. Germline lookup yields CDR1 SGHDN and CDR2 FVKESK. CDR3 nucleotides: TGTGCCAGCAGCCAATCTTGGCGGGCGCAAGAGACCCAGTACTTC. The encoded protein is CASSQSWRAQETQYF.

V is TRBV5-6 and J is TRBJ2-5; TRBD2 aligns across 7 bases. The junction had 10 bases not matched to a gene; V was cut back by 3 bases and J by 5 bases. This CDR3 contains 15 residues. Germline CDR1 SGHDT, CDR2 YYEEEE. The CDR3 loop is CASSSYREAGETQYF. The CDR3 DNA is TGTGCCAGCAGCTCATACAGAGAAGCGGGGGAGACCCAGTACTTC. The complete variable domain, with remaining parts taken from reference TRBV5-6 and TRBJ2-5, reads DAGVTQSPTHLIKTRGQQVTLRCSPKSGHDTVSWYQQALGQGPQFIFQYYEEEERQRGNFPDRFSGHQFPNYSSELNVNALLLGDSALYLCASSSYREAGETQYFGPGTRLLVL.

The rearrangement links TRBV12-3 or TRBV12-4 to TRBJ1-1; weak D call: TRBD1 (6 bases). Trimming cost V 4 bases and J 6 bases, with 9 bases left between them. The CDR3 sequence is 12 residues long. Here the CDR3 DNA reads TGTGCCAGCAGTTGGGAGGGGGCTGAAGCTTTCTTT. Amino acid sequence: CASSWEGAEAFF.

This clonotype was found many times. The chain is built from TRBV28 and TRBJ1-2; TRBD1 matches at 10 bases. The germline CDR1 and CDR2 sequences are MDHEN and SYDVKM. The CDR3 contains 12 residues. V shed 6 bases, J shed 6 bases, and the junction held 1 base outside the gene matches. This CDR3 is CASRGQGNGYTF. The CDR3 region has the DNA TGTGCCAGCAGGGGACAGGGGAATGGCTACACCTTC.

This clonotype was counted at least ten times. The chain employs TRBV20-1 and TRBJ1-2; no clear D. V gave up 1 base and J gave up 1 base, with 7 bases separating them. Germline V lookup: CDR1 DFQATT, CDR2 SNEGSKA (reference sequence). This CDR3 is built from 13 residues. CDR3 nucleotides: TGCAGTGCTAGAGTCCTCCGTAACTATGGCTACACCTTC. Its translation is CSARVLRNYGYTF.

Note on this clonotype: Given a much more abundant clone one base away, this may be a read error. The CDR3 DNA is TGTGCCAGCAGCTTATGGATTAGCGACTACGAGCAGTACTTC. Translation gives CASSLWISDYEQYF. The chain links TRBV11-2 to TRBJ2-7, with D possibly being TRBD2 (5 bases). CDR1 SGHAT and CDR2 FQNNGV come from the germline V gene. Trimming cost V 2 bases and J 3 bases, with 11 bases left between them. The CDR3 spans 14 residues. The full variable domain, completed using reference TRBV11-2 and TRBJ2-7, is EAGVAQSPRYKIIEKRQSVAFWCNPISGHATLYWYQQILGQGPKLLIQFQNNGVVDDSQLPKDRFSAERLKGVDSTLKIQPAKLEDSAVYLCASSLWISDYEQYFGPGTRLTVT.

This clonotype appeared many times. The CDR3 DNA follows: TGTGCCAGCAGCTTCCCTATAGCGGGGTGGAACACCGGGGAGCTGTTTTTT. Encoded protein: CASSFPIAGWNTGELFF. V usage is TRBV7-8 and J usage is TRBJ2-2, with 8 bases aligning to TRBD2. V lost 3 bases and J lost 1; bases outside the gene matches: 7. The CDR3 totals 17 residues. Germline CDR1 reads SGHVS; CDR2 reads FQNEAQ.

The table lists this clonotype with a few counts. The chain recombines TRBV18 with TRBJ1-1; unclear D gene. In germline, CDR1 is KGHSH, CDR2 LQKENI. The CDR3 is 13 residues long. Trimming pared 4 bases from V and 4 bases from J, leaving 10 bases between. CDR3 amino acids: CASSQVGSTEAFF. CDR3 nucleotides: TGTGCCAGCTCACAAGTCGGTAGCACTGAAGCTTTCTTT.

This clonotype was detected ten times or more. V and J are TRBV6-2 or TRBV6-3 and TRBJ2-7; perhaps TRBD2 as D (6 bases). V was shortened by 4 bases and J by 3 bases, with 22 bases between the two germline ends. Germline values: CDR1 MNHEY, CDR2 SVGEGT. The CDR3 extends over 17 amino acids. The DNA of the CDR3 is TGTGCCAGCAGTTGGGGGGACTTACGGCCTTTGGGCTACGAGCAGTACTTC. This translates into CASSWGDLRPLGYEQYF.

This clonotype has a count of ten or more. The V call is TRBV29-1, the J call TRBJ1-1, with 8 bases matching TRBD1. The CDR3 has 15 amino acids. Germline values: CDR1 SQVTM, CDR2 ANQGSEA. Trimming at V came to 6 bases and at J to 1 base, leaving 10 bases not matched to a gene. As DNA, the CDR3 is TGCAGCGTAGGAACAGGGGGTCTGTCGAACACTGAAGCTTTCTTT. Its translation is CSVGTGGLSNTEAFF. The full variable domain, completed using reference TRBV29-1 and TRBJ1-1, is SAVISQKPSRDICQRGTSLTIQCQVDSQVTMMFWYRQQPGQSLTLIATANQGSEATYESGFVIDKFPISRPNLTFSTLTVSNMSPEDSSIYLCSVGTGGLSNTEAFFGQGTRLTVV.

The V gene is TRBV12-3 or TRBV12-4, the J gene TRBJ2-7; weak D call: TRBD2 (5 bases). V lost 4 bases, J lost 6 bases, and 16 bases lay in between. The CDR3 totals 14 residues. The CDR3 sequence: CASSYGGHDAEQYF. Here the CDR3 DNA reads TGTGCCAGCAGTTATGGCGGGCATGACGCCGAGCAGTACTTC.

This chain uses TRBV9 with TRBJ1-1; a weak D match, TRBD1 (5 bases). The CDR3 is 17 amino acids. Germline CDR1 and CDR2: SGDLS and YYNGEE. V shed 3 bases and J shed 0 bases, with 18 bases lying between them. The CDR3 region has the DNA TGTGCCAGCAGCGCCGGGTCGGAGGGGCAGATGAACACTGAAGCTTTCTTT. This sequence encodes CASSAGSEGQMNTEAFF.

This clonotype was recorded many times. The rearrangement links TRBV15 to TRBJ2-5; perhaps TRBD2 as D (6 bases). This CDR3 comprises 15 residues. Germline CDR1 LNHNV, CDR2 YYDKDF (reference sequence). The V end lost 0 bases, the J end lost 1 base, and 9 bases lay between the germline ends. The CDR3 spells CATSRDRGTQETQYF. The CDR3 DNA sequence: TGTGCCACCAGCAGAGATCGGGGGACCCAAGAGACCCAGTACTTC.

This clonotype was counted at least ten times. The chain combines TRBV11-3 with TRBJ1-1; the D gene is possibly TRBD1 (5 bases). There are 19 residues in the CDR3. Trimming shortened V by 2 bases and J by 2 bases, and 24 bases separated the two germline ends. CDR1 is SGHNT, CDR2 YENEEA, per germline. In DNA form, the CDR3 reads TGTGCCAGCAGCTTATCTCATGCCCTGGGGGGGGGTCGAAACACTGAAGCTTTCTTT. Translated, it gives CASSLSHALGGGRNTEAFF. The variable domain in full, completed from reference TRBV11-3 and TRBJ1-1, reads EAGVVQSPRYKIIEKKQPVAFWCNPISGHNTLYWYLQNLGQGPELLIRYENEEAVDDSQLPKDRFSAERLKGVDSTLKIQPAELGDSAVYLCASSLSHALGGGRNTEAFFGQGTRLTVV.